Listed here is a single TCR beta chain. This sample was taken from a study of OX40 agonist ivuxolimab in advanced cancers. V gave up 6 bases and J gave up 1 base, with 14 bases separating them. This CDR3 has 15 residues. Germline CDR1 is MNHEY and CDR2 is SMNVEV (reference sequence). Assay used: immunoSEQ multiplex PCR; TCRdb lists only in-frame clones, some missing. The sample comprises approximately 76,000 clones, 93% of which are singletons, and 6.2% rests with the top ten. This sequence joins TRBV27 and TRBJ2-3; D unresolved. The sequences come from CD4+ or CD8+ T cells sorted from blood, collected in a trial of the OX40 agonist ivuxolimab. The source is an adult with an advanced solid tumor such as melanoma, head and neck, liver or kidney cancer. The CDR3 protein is CASRDRTAGTDTQYF. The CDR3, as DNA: TGTGCCAGCAGAGACCGGACGGCCGGCACAGATACGCAGTATTTT.